This T cell receptor beta chain was sequenced in a study of T cell responses to AZD1222 COVID-19 vaccine. Study-wide results and caveats: There were repertoire samples only from the period after the peak T cell response. Females made up more of the donors, who were largely white British, and clonal diversity may have come out too low. Vaccine-associated CD4 TCRs spanned spike, dominant at 160-218 and 743-854.

Regarding this clone: What it binds is unknown.

From germline, CDR1 is MGHRA and CDR2 YSYEKL. This CDR3 comprises 16 residues. V was trimmed by 4 bases and J by 0 bases, leaving 15 bases between them. Some clones are missing from TCRdb's copy, which holds only in-frame ones; the method was immunoSEQ multiplex PCR. This repertoire shows tens of thousands of clones, approximately 88% found once; its top ten account for 5.8%. The rearrangement joins TRBV4-1 to TRBJ1-1; D call uncertain. This TCR came from an adult in good health. The sequenced sample was peripheral blood, obtained on day 0 of AZD1222 vaccination. CDR3 nucleotide sequence: TGCGCCAGCAGCCCCAAAGTAGTCGGCATGAACACTGAAGCTTTCTTT. It is translated as CASSPKVVGMNTEAFF.